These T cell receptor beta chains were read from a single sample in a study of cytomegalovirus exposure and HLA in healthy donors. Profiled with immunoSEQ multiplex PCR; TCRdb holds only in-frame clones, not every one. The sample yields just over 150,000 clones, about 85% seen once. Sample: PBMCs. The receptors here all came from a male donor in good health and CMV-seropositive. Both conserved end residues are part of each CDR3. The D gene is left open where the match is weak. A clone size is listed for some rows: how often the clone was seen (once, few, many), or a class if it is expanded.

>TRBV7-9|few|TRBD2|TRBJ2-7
TGTTCCAGCAGCTTAAGCGGGGGCAGCTCCTACGAGCAGTACTTC
CSSSLSGGSSYEQYF
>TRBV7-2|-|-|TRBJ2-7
TGTGCCAGCAGCTTATACAGGGACGAGCAGTACTTC
CASSLYRDEQYF
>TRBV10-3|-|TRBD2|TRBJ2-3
TGTGCCATCAGTGAGTCGGGACTAGCGGGAACTAGCACAGATACGCAGTATTTT
CAISESGLAGTSTDTQYF
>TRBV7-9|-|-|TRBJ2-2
TGTGCCAGCAGCTCGGGACGGGACTTTCAGAACACCGGGGAGCTGTTTTTT
CASSSGRDFQNTGELFF
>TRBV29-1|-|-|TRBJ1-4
TGCAGCGTTGATAAGGGGGAAAAACTGTTTTTT
CSVDKGEKLFF
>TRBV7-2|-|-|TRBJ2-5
TGTGCCAGCAGCTTAGAATCCAGGGAGACCCAGTACTTC
CASSLESRETQYF
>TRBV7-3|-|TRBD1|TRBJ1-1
TGTGCCAGCACCGCGACAGGGAGGTCCACTGAAGCTTTCTTT
CASTATGRSTEAFF
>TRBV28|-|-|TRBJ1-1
TGTGCCAGCAGTTTCCAGGGTTTAAAAGCTTTCTTT
CASSFQGLKAFF
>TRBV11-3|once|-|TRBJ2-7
TGTGCCAGCAGTTTTAGCCCTCTGGATTTCTCCTACGAGCAGTACTTC
CASSFSPLDFSYEQYF
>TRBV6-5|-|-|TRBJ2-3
TGTGCCAGCAGTAGCCGAGGTAGCGGCACAGATACGCAGTATTTT
CASSSRGSGTDTQYF
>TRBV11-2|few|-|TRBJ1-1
TGTGCCAGCAGCTTAGGGGAGACTGAAGCTTTCTTT
CASSLGETEAFF
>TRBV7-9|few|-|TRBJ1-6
TGTGCCAGCAGCAAGCCGGATCTGGGGGGGCCCCTCCACTTT
CASSKPDLGGPLHF
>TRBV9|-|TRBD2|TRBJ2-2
TGTGCCAGCAGAGCGGGACTAGCGGGAGGGGTCGGGGAGCTGTTTTTT
CASRAGLAGGVGELFF
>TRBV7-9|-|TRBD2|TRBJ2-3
TGTGCCAGCAGCTTGGGACTAGCTACCCTATGGGATACGCAGTATTTT
CASSLGLATLWDTQYF
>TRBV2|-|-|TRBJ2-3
TGTGCCAGCAGTGAAGCGCAAGTACTAGTTTCCACAGATACGCAGTATTTT
CASSEAQVLVSTDTQYF
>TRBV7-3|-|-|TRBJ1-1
TGTGCCAGCAGCCCGACAGGTGGTACTGAAGCCTTCTTT
CASSPTGGTEAFF
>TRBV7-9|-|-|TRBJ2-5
TGTGCCAGCACCGGAAATAAAGGGGCAGAGACCCAGTACTTC
CASTGNKGAETQYF
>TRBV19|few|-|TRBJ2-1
TGTGCCAGTAGTGCCCGACTAGTCTCCTACAATGAGCAGTTCTTC
CASSARLVSYNEQFF
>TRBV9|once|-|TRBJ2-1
TGTGCCAGCAGCGTAGACTCCAAGCACGGGCAGTTCTTC
CASSVDSKHGQFF
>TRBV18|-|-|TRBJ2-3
TGTGCCAGCTCACCCCGAGCGCGACAGAACTCCACCATCTTT
CASSPRARQNSTIF
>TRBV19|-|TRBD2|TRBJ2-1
TGTGCCAGTAGTTTTCTGACTAGCGGGTATAATGAGCAGTTCTTC
CASSFLTSGYNEQFF
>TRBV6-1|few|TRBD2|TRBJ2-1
TGTGCCAGCAGTGACCTAGCGGGAGGAGGGGCAAATGAGCAGTTCTTC
CASSDLAGGGANEQFF
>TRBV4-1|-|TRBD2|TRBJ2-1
TGCGCCAGCAGCCACCGACTAGCGGGAGGTAAGGATGAGCAGTTCTTC
CASSHRLAGGKDEQFF
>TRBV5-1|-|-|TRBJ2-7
TGCGCCAGCAGCTTAGGGGTGCCCTCCTACGAGCAGTACTTC
CASSLGVPSYEQYF
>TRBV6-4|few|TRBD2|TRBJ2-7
TGTGCCAGCAGTGACTCGCCCCGGCGGGAGGGGACCTACGAGCAGTACTTC
CASSDSPRREGTYEQYF
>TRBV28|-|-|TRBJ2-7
TGTGCCAGCACCGCTGATGTCGGGGGATTCGGGAGCTACGAGCAGTACTTC
CASTADVGGFGSYEQYF
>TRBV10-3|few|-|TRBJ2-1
TGTGCCATCAGTGGTAGCGGAAAAAATGAGCAGTTCTTC
CAISGSGKNEQFF
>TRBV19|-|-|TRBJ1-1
TGTGCCAGTAGTATACAAGGGGTGATTACTGAAGCTTTCTTT
CASSIQGVITEAFF
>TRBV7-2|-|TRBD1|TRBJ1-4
TGTGCCAGCAGCTCCCCGGACAGGGGGCGTGAAAAACTGTTTTTT
CASSSPDRGREKLFF
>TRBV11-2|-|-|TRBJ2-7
TGTGCCAGCAGCTTATTGTACAGTTCCTACGAGCAGTACTTC
CASSLLYSSYEQYF
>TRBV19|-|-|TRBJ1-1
TGTGCCAGTAGTATAGGGGCCGGGGGGGCTTTCTTT
CASSIGAGGAFF
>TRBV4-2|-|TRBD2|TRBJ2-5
TGTGCCAGCAGCGGGAGGACTAGCGGGACTCGAGTGACCCAGTACTTC
CASSGRTSGTRVTQYF
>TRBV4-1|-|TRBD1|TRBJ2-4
TGCGCCAGCAGCCAAGGGACAGGGGTGATAGCCAAAAACATTCAGTACTTC
CASSQGTGVIAKNIQYF
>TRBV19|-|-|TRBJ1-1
TGTGCCAGTAGTATAGGTTTTAGAAACTCTGAAGCTTTCTTT
CASSIGFRNSEAFF
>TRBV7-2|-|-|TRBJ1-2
TGTGCCAGCAGCTTAGACAGGGCCGTGGGCTATGGCTACACCTTC
CASSLDRAVGYGYTF